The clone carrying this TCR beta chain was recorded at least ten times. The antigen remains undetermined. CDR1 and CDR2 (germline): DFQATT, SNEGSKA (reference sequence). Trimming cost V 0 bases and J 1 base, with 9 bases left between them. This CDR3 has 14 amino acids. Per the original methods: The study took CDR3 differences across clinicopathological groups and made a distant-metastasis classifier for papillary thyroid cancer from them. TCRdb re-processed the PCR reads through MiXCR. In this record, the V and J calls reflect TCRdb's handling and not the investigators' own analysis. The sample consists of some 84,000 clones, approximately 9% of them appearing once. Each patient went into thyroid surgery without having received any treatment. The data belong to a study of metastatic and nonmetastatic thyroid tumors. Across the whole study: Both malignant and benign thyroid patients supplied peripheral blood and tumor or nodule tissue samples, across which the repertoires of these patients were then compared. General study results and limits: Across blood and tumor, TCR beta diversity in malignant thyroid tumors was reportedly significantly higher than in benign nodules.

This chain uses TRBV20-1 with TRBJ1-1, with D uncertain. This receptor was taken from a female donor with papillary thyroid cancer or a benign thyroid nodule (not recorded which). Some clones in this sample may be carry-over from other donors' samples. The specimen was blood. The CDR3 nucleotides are TGCAGTGCTAGAGATGCAGCTACGAACACTGAAGCTTTCTTT. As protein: CSARDAATNTEAFF.